What follows are 2 T cell receptor beta chains derived from one specimen sequenced in a study of blood T cell repertoires in COVID-19. Produced via immunoSEQ multiplex PCR; TCRdb's table is partial and in-frame only. The sample consists of 360,000 or so clones, around nine tenths of them appearing once. The sequenced sample was PBMCs or T cells enriched from blood (not recorded which). The receptors derive from a woman in her 30s who had been exposed to COVID-19.

This clone was recorded once. The chain has TRBV7-8 and TRBJ1-5, with 9 bases identical to TRBD1. Germline V CDR1 and CDR2: SGHVS, FQNEAQ. The V gene end was trimmed by 10 bases and the J gene end by 1 base; junction bases not matched to a gene: 14. The CDR3 totals 17 residues. Written as DNA, the CDR3 is TGTGCCACCGTACAGGGGGCGCGTAATCTAAGCAATCAGCCCCAGCATTTT. Its translation: CATVQGARNLSNQPQHF. Complete variable domain (other parts from reference TRBV7-8 and TRBJ1-5): GAGVSQSPRYKVAKRGQDVALRCDPISGHVSLFWYQQALGQGPEFLTYFQNEAQLDKSGLPSDRFFAERPEGSVSTLKIQRTQQEDSAVYLCATVQGARNLSNQPQHFGDGTRLSIL.

This chain joins TRBV12-5 and TRBJ2-2, with 7 bases aligning to TRBD1. Germline lookup yields CDR1 LGHNT and CDR2 FRNRAP. The ends lost 3 bases at V and 4 bases at J; junction bases unmatched: 8. The CDR3 has 16 residues. The chain's CDR3 is CASGFLPGGSTGELFF. DNA for the CDR3: TGTGCTAGTGGTTTCCTCCCAGGGGGAAGCACCGGGGAGCTGTTTTTT.